One sample yielded the 21 T cell receptor beta chains listed below, sequenced in a study of regulatory T cells in long-lasting Graves disease. Sequencing libraries for TCR beta were prepared with iRepertoire HTBI primers and Arm-PCR of CDR3 regions. Each CDR3 protein is one row after TCRdb ran MiXCR on the multiplex PCR reads. This table holds approximately 400,000 distinct CDR3 sequences, roughly 25% found once. Time point in this sample: persistent/refractory GD, antithyroid drugs over 5 years with positive TRAb. PBMCs were the source of the RNA used for TCR sequencing. The sample here was peripheral blood mononuclear cells (PBMCs), taken when the disease was refractory, from a patient treated with antithyroid drugs. These receptors originate from a middle-aged woman with Graves disease.

This clonotype was found a few times. A junction end diverges from the germline sequence, so it may reflect a read error. The V gene is TRBV28, the J gene TRBJ2-7; D might be TRBD1 (5 bases). CDR3 length equals 13 residues. Germline CDR1 reads MDHEN; CDR2 reads SYDVKM. CDR3 region: CASSLTGTYGQYF. DNA for the CDR3: TGTGCCAGCAGTTTAACAGGTACCTACGGGCAGTACTTC.

This clonotype appeared many times. The chain links TRBV11-2 to TRBJ2-7; perhaps TRBD1 as D (6 bases). V lost 2 bases and J 6 bases, leaving 11 bases between the germline ends. The CDR3 has 13 residues. The germline CDR1 and CDR2 sequences are SGHAT and FQNNGV. The CDR3 region has the DNA TGTGCCAGCAGCTTATTGGAAGGGGGCGAGCAGTACTTC. Its protein product is CASSLLEGGEQYF.

The table lists this clonotype with many counts. The rearrangement links TRBV2 to TRBJ2-7, with TRBD2 identical over 11 bases. Germline V CDR1 and CDR2: SNHLY, FYNNEI. The V and J ends lost 6 bases and 5 bases, in that order; junction bases with no gene match: 9. The CDR3 sequence is 15 residues long. CDR3 protein: CASRPTSGSYDEQYF. The DNA of the CDR3 is TGTGCCAGCAGACCTACTAGCGGGAGTTACGACGAGCAGTACTTC.

This clonotype was seen many times. V usage is TRBV28 and J usage is TRBJ1-3; D might be TRBD1 (6 bases). This CDR3 is built from 15 residues. V lost 10 bases, J lost 4 bases, and 20 bases lay in between. Germline V lookup: CDR1 MDHEN, CDR2 SYDVKM. The DNA of the CDR3 is TGTGCCACCCTAGACGGACAGTTGTTCGGAAACACCATATATTTT. This translates into CATLDGQLFGNTIYF.

This clonotype was seen a handful of times. The chain has TRBV6-1 and TRBJ1-5, with TRBD1 matching 11 bases. Germline V gene data show CDR1 as MNHNS and CDR2 as SASEGT. The CDR3 runs to 15 residues. With V trimmed by 6 bases and J by 4 bases, 5 bases remained unmatched. This CDR3 reads CASSGQGAKNQPQHF. The CDR3 nucleotides read TGTGCCAGCAGCGGACAGGGGGCTAAGAATCAGCCCCAGCATTTT.

This clonotype was observed at least ten times. V is TRBV11-2 and J is TRBJ2-7, with 14 bases lining up with TRBD2. Germline V lookup: CDR1 SGHAT, CDR2 FQNNGV. With 3 bases clipped from V and 6 bases from J, the junction kept 4 bases outside the gene matches. CDR3 length: 15 residues. The CDR3 loop is CASSFRGLAGAEQYF. The CDR3 DNA sequence: TGTGCCAGCAGCTTCAGGGGACTAGCGGGAGCCGAGCAGTACTTC. The full variable domain, completed using reference TRBV11-2 and TRBJ2-7, is EAGVAQSPRYKIIEKRQSVAFWCNPISGHATLYWYQQILGQGPKLLIQFQNNGVVDDSQLPKDRFSAERLKGVDSTLKIQPAKLEDSAVYLCASSFRGLAGAEQYFGPGTRLTVT.

The CDR3 DNA sequence: TGTGCCAGCAGTTTTCGGACAGGGGGAGGCTACACCTTC. It specifies CASSFRTGGGYTF. The chain combines TRBV28 with TRBJ1-2; the match to TRBD1 covers 10 bases. The V segment lost 3 bases and the J segment 8 bases; nucleotides outside the gene matches: 3. CDR3 size: 13 residues. Per the germline V gene, CDR1 is MDHEN and CDR2 is SYDVKM.

The rearrangement links TRBV20-1 to TRBJ2-5, with D unresolved. The CDR3 spans 14 residues. CDR1 is DFQATT, CDR2 SNEGSKA, per germline (reference sequence). V was clipped by 0 bases and J by 2 bases, with 10 bases between them. The CDR3 region has the DNA TGCAGTGCTAGAGATTTAAGCGAGCAAGAGACCCAGTACTTC. This encodes CSARDLSEQETQYF.

CDR3: CASSTTTGVEQYF. In DNA, the CDR3 is TGTGCCAGCAGCACTACGACCGGGGTCGAGCAGTACTTC. The rearrangement joins TRBV7-2 to TRBJ2-7; maybe TRBD2 (5 bases). The V end was cut by 5 bases, the J end by 6 bases, with 14 bases between. Germline assignment: CDR1 SGHTA and CDR2 FQGNSA. The CDR3 consists of 13 residues.

This clonotype was seen a few times. The chain links TRBV29-1 to TRBJ1-1; D possibly corresponds to TRBD1 (5 bases). Germline values: CDR1 SQVTM, CDR2 ANQGSEA. The CDR3 is made up of 15 amino acids. Between the trimmed V and J ends, which lost 7 bases and 4 bases, there was a span of 22 bases. CDR3 in DNA: TGCAGCGCCCGGGGGTTAGATAAGGGAGTCACTGAAGCTTTCTTT. This sequence encodes CSARGLDKGVTEAFF.

The CDR3 DNA is TGTGCCAGCACCTTAGGACTAGCGGGGGAGCAGTACTTC. This codes for CASTLGLAGEQYF. The genes are TRBV12-3 or TRBV12-4 and TRBJ2-7, with 12 bases lining up with TRBD2. CDR3 length: 13 residues. V shed 7 bases, J shed 7 bases, and the junction held 5 bases outside the gene matches.

This clonotype was counted only a few times. The chain employs TRBV29-1 and TRBJ1-4; 7 bases match TRBD1. Looked up from germline, CDR1 is SQVTM and CDR2 is ANQGSEA. J was trimmed by 8 bases and V by 6 bases; bases with no gene match: 6. The CDR3 contains 12 residues. The CDR3 region has the DNA TGCAGCGTCGGGGGACAGCGGGAAAAACTGTTTTTT. Its translation: CSVGGQREKLFF. Complete variable domain (other parts from reference TRBV29-1 and TRBJ1-4): SAVISQKPSRDICQRGTSLTIQCQVDSQVTMMFWYRQQPGQSLTLIATANQGSEATYESGFVIDKFPISRPNLTFSTLTVSNMSPEDSSIYLCSVGGQREKLFFGSGTQLSVL.

CDR3 sequence reads: CASSLGLVVAYNEQFF. The CDR3 DNA reads as TGTGCCAGCAGTTTGGGGCTAGTGGTCGCCTACAATGAGCAGTTCTTC. The rearrangement links TRBV28 to TRBJ2-1; possible D gene TRBD1, 5 bases. CDR1 MDHEN and CDR2 SYDVKM come from the germline V gene. The V and J ends lost 3 bases and 2 bases respectively, with 14 bases between them. The CDR3 is 16 amino acids.

This clonotype was counted many times. This chain joins TRBV28 and TRBJ1-1, with unresolved D. V lost 7 bases and J lost 3, with 9 bases in between. This CDR3 has 12 residues. Germline CDR1 MDHEN, CDR2 SYDVKM. CDR3 sequence reads: CASKEFYTEAFF. DNA for the CDR3: TGTGCCAGCAAGGAGTTCTACACTGAAGCTTTCTTT.

This sequence joins TRBV20-1 and TRBJ2-1; perhaps TRBD2 as D (6 bases). V lost 2 bases to trimming and J lost 5 bases, with 16 bases between them. There are 15 residues in the CDR3. CDR1 and CDR2 from the germline V gene are DFQATT and SNEGSKA (reference sequence). The CDR3 sequence: CSARLSLAGHNEQFF. Written as DNA, the CDR3 is TGCAGTGCTAGACTTTCTTTGGCGGGGCACAATGAGCAGTTCTTC.

The chain combines TRBV7-2 with TRBJ1-3; no firm D call. Between the trimmed V and J ends, which lost 1 base and 3 bases, there was a span of 10 bases. Germline CDR1 SGHTA, CDR2 FQGNSA. The CDR3 length is 15 residues. CDR3 loop: CASSLGGAGGNTIYF. CDR3 nucleotide sequence: TGTGCCAGCAGCTTAGGGGGAGCTGGTGGAAACACCATATATTTT.

The table lists this clonotype with many counts. The chain joins TRBV28 to TRBJ1-1; perhaps TRBD1 as D (5 bases). CDR1 is MDHEN and CDR2 is SYDVKM in the germline V gene. Trimming cost V 3 bases and J 4 bases, with 12 bases left between them. CDR3 length: 14 amino acids. CDR3 protein: CASSLVREGTEAFF. The CDR3, as DNA: TGTGCCAGCAGTTTGGTCAGGGAGGGCACTGAAGCTTTCTTT.

CDR3 sequence (DNA): TGTGCCAGTAGCCCGAGTACGGGCAATCAGCCCCAGCATTTT. This encodes CASSPSTGNQPQHF. The V gene is TRBV19, the J gene TRBJ1-5, with D uncertain. Trimming took off 6 bases at V and 2 bases at J, with 11 bases between the two ends. CDR3 length: 14 residues. The V gene's germline CDR1 is LNHDA and CDR2 SQIVND (reference sequence).

The chain joins TRBV5-1 to TRBJ2-1; TRBD1 or TRBD2 may be the D gene (5 bases each). With 0 bases removed from V and 7 bases from J, the gap between germline ends came to 14 bases. Germline V gene lookup returns CDR1 SGHRS and CDR2 YFSETQ. CDR3 size: 15 residues. CDR3 amino acids: CASSLEVPGRNEQFF. DNA for the CDR3: TGCGCCAGCAGCTTGGAGGTTCCGGGACGGAATGAGCAGTTCTTC.

The chain carries TRBV19 and TRBJ2-1; TRBD1 might be the D (5 bases). Near its end, the DNA agrees better with TRBJ2-5, so the J call may be wrong. The germline V gene has CDR1 LNHDA and CDR2 SQIVND (reference sequence). CDR3 length equals 14 residues. CDR3 sequence reads: CASSIRQKKETQYF. The CDR3 region has the DNA TGTGCCAGTAGTATTCGACAGAAAAAAGAGACCCAGTACTTC.

In this sample, this clonotype turned up many times. The chain links TRBV20-1 to TRBJ1-1; D gene ambiguous. Per germline, CDR1 DFQATT and CDR2 SNEGSKA (reference sequence). The V gene lost 5 bases and the J gene lost 0 bases, with 13 bases spanning the gap. The CDR3 consists of 14 residues. This CDR3 is CSAPKPVLNTEAFF. CDR3 DNA sequence: TGCAGTGCTCCTAAACCGGTTTTGAACACTGAAGCTTTCTTT.